These 19 T cell receptor beta chains came from one sample sequenced in a study of T-cell reconstitution after alpha-beta-depleted transplantation in children (dated by TCRdb to 2015 to 2016). The sample's treatment or condition label is to be understood as: allogeneic hematopoietic cell transplantation with graft depleted of TCRalphabeta T cells and CD19 B cells. The library was prepared using PCR. Sequencing instrument: Illumina HiSeq 2500. Molecular barcoding was employed in the preparation of TCR libraries, with unique molecular identifiers being used to normalize TCRbeta repertoire quantification. TCRdb reprocessing: public reads trimmed at Q25 with fastp, clones called with MiXCR, in-frame beta chains kept. Rows matching on CDR3 protein sequence are summarized as one entry with the most common DNA and genes. The sample contains around 190,000 distinct CDR3 sequences, approximately 6.9% of them found a single time. 5.5% of the sample comes from the top ten.

This material consisted of PBMCs, taken before TCRalphabeta/CD19-depleted stem cell transplant. The receptors were gathered from a boy aged 2 to 10 with acute lymphoblastic leukemia, due to receive a stem cell transplant.

This clonotype was seen at least ten times. J is TRBJ2-7 and V is TRBV19, with TRBD1 matching 9 bases. Germline CDR1 and CDR2: LNHDA and SQIVND (reference sequence). V gave up 7 bases and J gave up 0 bases; unmatched junction bases: 13. The CDR3 totals 17 residues. The CDR3 is CASTSRHGQGISYEQYF. The CDR3 bases are TGTGCCAGTACCTCGAGACACGGACAGGGGATCTCCTACGAGCAGTACTTC.

This clonotype came up many times. The V and J genes are TRBV11-2 and TRBJ2-4; D unresolved. Germline CDR1 is SGHAT and CDR2 is FQNNGV. This CDR3 contains 13 residues. The V gene lost 0 bases and the J gene lost 7 bases, with 7 bases spanning the gap. CDR3 region: CASSLDDQNIQYF. The CDR3 DNA reads TGTGCCAGCAGCTTAGATGACCAGAACATTCAGTACTTC.

This clonotype was observed many times. The chain links TRBV18 to TRBJ2-7; 8 bases align to TRBD2. The CDR3 spans 16 residues. The V segment lost 0 bases and the J segment 3 bases; nucleotides outside the gene matches: 7. Germline V CDR1 and CDR2: KGHSH, LQKENI. CDR3 nucleotide sequence: TGTGCCAGCTCACCACCTATGGCGGGGGGCCTCTACGAGCAGTACTTC. Residues: CASSPPMAGGLYEQYF.

This clonotype has only a few counts. The chain combines TRBV18 with TRBJ2-1; 15 positions match TRBD2. The CDR3 is made up of 17 amino acids. V was clipped by 4 bases and J by 10 bases; unmatched bases: 11. Germline-derived CDR1 and CDR2 are KGHSH and LQKENI. The CDR3 DNA reads TGTGCCAGCTCACGGGAAGGACTAGCGGGAGGGCGAGAAGAGCAGTTCTTC. This gives the protein CASSREGLAGGREEQFF.

This clonotype showed up just a few times. J is TRBJ2-7 and V is TRBV6-1, with 10 bases lining up with TRBD1. V lost 7 bases to trimming and J lost 1 base; unmatched junction nucleotides: 10. Germline CDR1 is MNHNS and CDR2 is SASEGT. CDR3 size: 16 residues. CDR3 nucleotide sequence: TGTGCCAGCAAAAACATCGGGACAGGGGATTCCTACGAGCAGTACTTC. It codes for CASKNIGTGDSYEQYF.

This clonotype was picked up many times. J is TRBJ1-3 and V is TRBV15; possible D gene TRBD1, 5 bases. V shed 1 base and J shed 3 bases, with 7 bases lying between them. There are 14 residues in the CDR3. Germline values: CDR1 LNHNV, CDR2 YYDKDF (reference sequence). The CDR3 region has the DNA TGTGCCACCAGCAGAGCCGGGGGTGGAAACACCATATATTTT. This translates into CATSRAGGGNTIYF.

This clonotype was seen repeatedly, ten times or more. The chain joins TRBV5-5 to TRBJ1-2; unclear D gene. Germline V gene sequence: CDR1 SGHKS, CDR2 YYEKEE (reference sequence). The CDR3 extends over 15 amino acids. V lost 4 bases to trimming and J lost 8 bases, with 21 bases between them. CDR3 protein: CASSPEPGVYGGYTF. In nucleotides, the CDR3 is TGTGCCAGCAGCCCCGAGCCGGGTGTCTATGGGGGCTACACCTTC.

The rearrangement joins TRBV7-2 to TRBJ1-3, with 9 bases lining up with TRBD1. Per germline, CDR1 SGHTA and CDR2 FQGNSA. The CDR3 spans 16 residues. V gave up 5 bases and J gave up 4 bases; unmatched junction bases: 9. CDR3 sequence: CASSAGQGGIGNTIYF. The CDR3 DNA reads TGTGCCAGCAGCGCGGGACAGGGTGGAATAGGAAACACCATATATTTT.

The chain recombines TRBV11-2 with TRBJ2-5; a possible D gene is TRBD2 (6 bases). Per the germline V gene, CDR1 is SGHAT and CDR2 is FQNNGV. V lost 5 bases, J lost 3 bases, and 19 bases lay in between. There are 16 residues in the CDR3. This CDR3 reads CASSPEGEGPKETQYF. As DNA, the CDR3 is TGTGCCAGCAGCCCGGAGGGCGAGGGGCCCAAAGAGACCCAGTACTTC. The whole variable domain, remainder taken from reference TRBV11-2 and TRBJ2-5, is EAGVAQSPRYKIIEKRQSVAFWCNPISGHATLYWYQQILGQGPKLLIQFQNNGVVDDSQLPKDRFSAERLKGVDSTLKIQPAKLEDSAVYLCASSPEGEGPKETQYFGPGTRLLVL.

Only a few counts were recorded for this clonotype. V gene TRBV6-6 combines with J gene TRBJ2-5; D possibly corresponds to TRBD2 (5 bases). Trimming cost V 5 bases and J 5 bases, with 12 bases left between them. Germline-derived CDR1 and CDR2 are MNHNY and SVGAGI (reference sequence). The CDR3 has 13 amino acids. CDR3 amino acids: CASSKADLETQYF. CDR3 sequence (DNA): TGTGCCAGCAGTAAGGCGGACTTGGAGACCCAGTACTTC.

The sample holds a few counts of this clonotype. The chain couples TRBV28 to TRBJ2-5; TRBD1 might be the D (5 bases). V lost 7 bases and J 1 base, leaving 13 bases between the germline ends. The germline V gene encodes CDR1 MDHEN and CDR2 SYDVKM. The CDR3 is 14 residues long. CDR3 coding DNA: TGTGCCAGCAACCAGGACAATTTCCAAGAGACCCAGTACTTC. This translates into CASNQDNFQETQYF.

At least ten counts were recorded for this clonotype. This sequence joins TRBV10-3 and TRBJ2-3; D is perhaps TRBD2 (5 bases). The CDR3 is 15 amino acids. Looked up from germline, CDR1 is ENHRY and CDR2 is SYGVKD. The V end was cut by 4 bases, the J end by 4 bases, with 15 bases between. The CDR3 reads CAISAKLEGPDTQYF. CDR3 DNA: TGTGCCATCAGTGCGAAACTAGAGGGTCCAGATACGCAGTATTTT.

In this sample, this clonotype turned up a few times. This rearrangement joins TRBV5-1 to TRBJ2-1; perhaps TRBD1 as D (8 bases). V dropped 4 bases and J dropped 5 bases, with 16 bases sitting between them. CDR1 and CDR2 (germline): SGHRS, YFSETQ. The CDR3 has 15 residues. In DNA, the CDR3 is TGCGCCAGCAGCAGAAGGACAGGGAGGGACAATGAGCAGTTCTTC. It specifies CASSRRTGRDNEQFF.

This clonotype was observed many times. V usage is TRBV7-9 and J usage is TRBJ2-7; 9 nucleotides match TRBD2. The CDR3 covers 16 residues. Per germline, CDR1 SEHNR and CDR2 FQNEAQ (reference sequence). V gave up 1 base and J gave up 1 base; unmatched junction bases: 5. This chain's CDR3 is CASSLGSTSGSYEQYF. The CDR3 region has the DNA TGTGCCAGCAGCTTAGGATCGACTAGCGGATCCTACGAGCAGTACTTC.

There are many counts of this clonotype. The rearrangement joins TRBV6-5 to TRBJ2-1; a weak D match, TRBD1 (5 bases). Germline CDR1 is MNHEY and CDR2 is SVGAGI. The CDR3 spans 12 residues. Trimming shortened V by 7 bases and J by 3 bases, and 7 bases separated the two germline ends. The CDR3 loop is CASKTVYNEQFF. Written as DNA, the CDR3 is TGTGCCAGCAAGACAGTCTACAATGAGCAGTTCTTC.

This clonotype was found many times. This chain uses TRBV7-8 with TRBJ1-6; D uncertain. V lost 0 bases and J lost 5, with 5 bases in between. Per germline, CDR1 SGHVS and CDR2 FQNEAQ. The CDR3 is made up of 14 amino acids. The CDR3 DNA reads as TGTGCCAGCAGCTTAGCCGGCGATAATTCACCCCTCCACTTT. It translates to CASSLAGDNSPLHF.

This clonotype was seen ten or more times. The chain is built from TRBV29-1 and TRBJ1-1, with D maybe TRBD1 (6 bases). CDR3 length: 13 residues. The germline gives CDR1 SQVTM, CDR2 ANQGSEA. The V end lost 3 bases, the J end lost 4 bases, and 12 bases lay between the germline ends. CDR3 in DNA: TGCAGCGTTGATGGAGGGGGTGGCACTGAAGCTTTCTTT. Protein: CSVDGGGGTEAFF.

This clonotype was recorded many times. CDR3 DNA: TGTGCCAGCCGACCCGACAGGGATCGGTACGAGCAGTACTTC. It yields the protein CASRPDRDRYEQYF. The V gene is TRBV28, the J gene TRBJ2-7; TRBD1 matches at 7 bases. Germline CDR1 reads MDHEN; CDR2 reads SYDVKM. Losses at the gene ends were 8 bases for V and 4 bases for J; bases not matched to a gene: 11. The CDR3 is 14 residues long.

The chain uses TRBV20-1 and TRBJ2-7, with TRBD1 as a possible D gene (6 bases). Per the germline V gene, CDR1 is DFQATT and CDR2 is SNEGSKA (reference sequence). The CDR3 consists of 14 residues. V gave up 5 bases and J gave up 1 base, with 15 bases separating them. The CDR3 DNA sequence: TGCAGTGCTTACGACAGGCGAAGGTCCTACGAGCAGTACTTC. Amino acids: CSAYDRRRSYEQYF.